This TCR beta chain appears in the sequencing data of a study of identical twins. Study-level results: It was possible that invariant MAIT and iNKT cells partly confounded the zero-insertion analyses.

MiXCR was run by TCRdb on the 5' RACE reads, yielding one entry per CDR3 protein. Of 550,000 to 700,000 distinct CDR3 sequences listed, 9.5% to 10% were seen once; the top ten hold 3%. About this clonotype itself: Antigen specificity is unknown.

Separately, the same data were catalogued under a study of yellow fever vaccine responses in identical twins.

What was sequenced was PBMCs. The clonotype comes from a woman aged 18-29 years in good health.

The chain's CDR3 is CACCLGQGFRTSLSNEQFF. As DNA, the CDR3 is TGTGCCTGCTGTTTAGGACAGGGGTTTAGGACTAGCCTTTCCAATGAGCAGTTCTTC. J is TRBJ2-1 and V is TRBV13; possibly TRBD1 for D (9 bases). The CDR3 totals 19 residues. Trimming pared 11 bases from V and 6 bases from J, leaving 35 bases between. Germline lookup yields CDR1 PRHDT and CDR2 FYEKMQ (reference sequence).